This TCR beta chain was sequenced during a study of T cells in Graves' hyperthyroidism and ophthalmopathy. This clonotype showed up many times. This CDR3 spans 19 amino acids. V was cut by 1 base and J by 4 bases, with 25 bases left in between. TCR beta CDR3 region amplification was performed from RNA transcripts. Carried out on the TCR CDR3, a first-round RT-PCR used the HTBI primer set. One entry per CDR3 protein results from TCRdb running MiXCR on the multiplex PCR reads. The sample comprises about 420,000 distinct CDR3 sequences, 15% to 18% of which are singletons, and approximately 7.5% rests with the top ten.

Sequenced input: blood. The TCR was taken from a young woman with Graves' hyperthyroidism. The chain combines TRBV12-3 or TRBV12-4 with TRBJ1-2; D gene uncertain. The DNA for the CDR3 is TGTGCCAGCAGTTTAGTATATGGAGGCAGCCCAACGGCTGCCTATGGCTACACCTTC. It encodes CASSLVYGGSPTAAYGYTF.